A selection of T cell receptor beta chains follows, all from one sample in a study of blood T cell repertoires in COVID-19. Generated by immunoSEQ multiplex PCR, the TCRdb table keeps only in-frame clones and is missing some. The sample has approximately 200,000 clones, roughly 81% seen once. The sequenced material came from peripheral blood. The receptors here all came from a woman older than 75 with COVID-19, enrolled during active disease. The CDR3 runs from the conserved cysteine through the conserved F or W. Fields, in order: D gene, V gene, J gene, clone size, CDR3 protein, CDR3 DNA. A D gene is named only where the DNA matches it firmly. The size of a clone is reported for some rows only, either as once, few or many, or as a class for expanded clones.

TRBD1	TRBV5-1	TRBJ2-7	-	CASSSPGQGPYEQYF	TGCGCCAGCAGCAGCCCGGGACAGGGCCCCTACGAGCAGTACTTC
-	TRBV14	TRBJ2-5	-	CASSQDPGVETQYF	TGTGCCAGCAGCCAAGATCCAGGGGTTGAGACCCAGTACTTC
TRBD1	TRBV5-6	TRBJ1-2	-	CASSPWGGQGRRGYTF	TGTGCCAGCAGCCCCTGGGGCGGACAGGGGAGGCGCGGCTACACCTTC
-	TRBV9	TRBJ1-3	-	CASSVGAGTGNTIYF	TGTGCCAGCAGCGTAGGGGCAGGAACAGGAAACACCATATATTTT
TRBD1	TRBV5-4	TRBJ2-2	-	CASSGGTGATTGELFF	TGTGCCAGCAGCGGCGGGACAGGGGCTACCACCGGGGAGCTGTTTTTT
-	TRBV28	TRBJ2-3	-	CASSRGSADTQYF	TGTGCCAGCAGCCGGGGGTCGGCAGATACGCAGTATTTT
TRBD1	TRBV5-1	TRBJ2-3	-	CASSTQPRATGGATDTQYF	TGCGCCAGCAGCACCCAACCTAGGGCGACAGGGGGTGCGACAGATACGCAGTATTTT
-	TRBV18	TRBJ2-5	-	CASSPSGGQETQYF	TGTGCCAGCTCACCTTCAGGGGGGCAAGAGACCCAGTACTTC
-	TRBV27	TRBJ2-7	-	CASSLRGGDYSYEQYF	TGTGCCAGCAGTCTAAGAGGGGGGGATTACTCCTACGAGCAGTACTTC
TRBD1	TRBV7-2	TRBJ2-7	few	CASSLDRGVREQYF	TGTGCCAGCAGCCTAGACAGGGGGGTTAGGGAGCAGTACTTC
-	TRBV7-8	TRBJ1-1	once	CASSLAPETEAFF	TGTGCCAGCAGCTTAGCCCCGGAGACTGAAGCTTTCTTT
TRBD2	TRBV27	TRBJ2-5	-	CASSRGLAGRPWEETQYF	TGTGCCAGCAGTAGAGGACTAGCGGGCCGACCTTGGGAAGAGACCCAGTACTTC
-	TRBV5-5	TRBJ1-1	-	CASSLATGLAYTEAFF	TGTGCCAGCAGCTTGGCCACAGGGTTGGCGTACACTGAAGCTTTCTTT
TRBD2	TRBV19	TRBJ2-3	-	CASSMGIAGDGDTQYF	TGTGCCAGTAGTATGGGAATTGCGGGGGATGGGGATACGCAGTATTTT
-	TRBV6-5	TRBJ2-1	few	CASSYPSNNEQFF	TGTGCCAGCAGTTACCCAAGCAACAATGAGCAGTTCTTC
TRBD1	TRBV10-2	TRBJ2-5	few	CASSESGQGIGTQYF	TGCGCCAGCAGTGAGTCGGGACAGGGGATAGGGACCCAGTACTTC
-	TRBV18	TRBJ1-1	-	CASSPPSRENTEAFF	TGTGCCAGCTCACCACCGAGCAGGGAGAACACTGAAGCTTTCTTT
TRBD2	TRBV18	TRBJ2-2	-	CASSLRTSGGTGELFF	TGTGCCAGCTCACTACGGACTAGCGGGGGGACCGGGGAGCTGTTTTTT
-	TRBV7-9	TRBJ1-1	-	CASSLAIGRANSEAFF	TGTGCCAGCAGCTTAGCGATCGGCAGGGCAAATTCTGAAGCTTTCTTT
TRBD2	TRBV4-1	TRBJ2-7	-	CASSLSGLAGDEQYF	TGCGCCAGCAGCCTTTCCGGACTAGCGGGGGATGAGCAGTACTTC
-	TRBV5-4	TRBJ1-4	-	CAASRSGGAIEKLFF	TGTGCCGCCAGCAGGTCGGGAGGGGCTATTGAAAAACTGTTTTTT
-	TRBV5-1	TRBJ2-2	-	CASSLRGSNTGELFF	TGCGCCAGCAGCTTGCGGGGGTCGAACACCGGGGAGCTGTTTTTT
TRBD1	TRBV28	TRBJ1-5	-	CASSLTMTGGQPQHF	TGTGCCAGCAGTTTAACAATGACAGGGGGTCAGCCCCAGCATTTT
TRBD2	TRBV28	TRBJ2-5	-	CASRQPGLAEETQYF	TGTGCCAGCAGGCAACCGGGACTAGCGGAAGAGACCCAGTACTTC
TRBD1	TRBV4-3	TRBJ1-5	-	CASSQDGQGGQPQHF	TGCGCCAGCAGCCAAGATGGGCAGGGGGGTCAGCCCCAGCATTTT
TRBD1	TRBV2	TRBJ1-1	-	CASRPGQGGTEAFF	TGTGCCAGCAGGCCCGGACAGGGTGGGACTGAAGCTTTCTTT
-	TRBV4-2	TRBJ1-2	once	CASSQDQAAYGYTF	TGTGCCAGCAGCCAAGATCAGGCAGCTTATGGCTACACCTTC
TRBD2	TRBV9	TRBJ2-3	-	CASSVGASGGDTQYF	TGTGCCAGCAGCGTAGGGGCTAGCGGGGGAGATACGCAGTATTTT
TRBD1	TRBV2	TRBJ2-7	-	CASSERQGTEQYF	TGTGCCAGCAGTGAGCGACAGGGCACCGAGCAGTACTTC
-	TRBV3-1/TRBV3-2	TRBJ1-6	-	CASSQDRNSPLHF	TGTGCCAGCAGCCAAGACAGGAATTCACCCCTCCACTTT
TRBD1	TRBV5-4	TRBJ2-3	-	CASSLGRDRDTQYF	TGTGCCAGCAGCTTGGGTCGGGACAGGGATACGCAGTATTTT
-	TRBV2	TRBJ2-7	-	CASSGWEDYEQYF	TGTGCCAGCAGTGGTTGGGAGGACTACGAGCAGTACTTC
-	TRBV7-9	TRBJ1-4	-	CASSPPGGVIEKLFF	TGTGCCAGCAGCCCACCCGGGGGGGTGATTGAAAAACTGTTTTTT